These 17 T cell receptor beta chains came from one sample sequenced in a study of beta chain features in type 1 diabetes. Sequenced material consisted of expressed TCRB transcripts (all of the isolated RNA was reverse transcribed). Assay used: immunoSEQ multiplex PCR; TCRdb lists only in-frame clones, some missing. Among roughly 250,000 clones listed, roughly 70% were seen once. Material for sequencing was naive CD4+ T cells from blood. Source of these receptors: a man aged 25 to 40 in good health.

As DNA, the CDR3 is TGTGCCAGCAGCTTTGACACCGGGGAGCTGTTTTTT. Translated: CASSFDTGELFF. The rearrangement links TRBV5-6 to TRBJ2-2, with D hard to call. V was pared by 2 bases and J by 3 bases, with 2 bases between. The CDR3 sequence is 12 residues long. Germline loops: CDR1 SGHDT, CDR2 YYEEEE.

This chain uses TRBV18 with TRBJ1-1; tentative D call: TRBD1 (6 bases). The germline CDR1 and CDR2 sequences are KGHSH and LQKENI. This CDR3 has 16 amino acids. Trimming pared 3 bases from V and 3 bases from J, leaving 17 bases between. As DNA, the CDR3 is TGTGCCAGCTCACCGTACCTCCAACAGGGTGACACTGAAGCTTTCTTT. Its protein is CASSPYLQQGDTEAFF.

V gene TRBV9 combines with J gene TRBJ2-5; a possible D gene is TRBD2 (6 bases). The CDR3 is 17 amino acids. Germline CDR1 reads SGDLS; CDR2 reads YYNGEE. V was trimmed by 0 bases and J by 3 bases, leaving 18 bases between them. The CDR3 DNA reads as TGTGCCAGCAGCGTAGGCCCTGGGGGGACGCCCAAAGAGACCCAGTACTTC. Protein: CASSVGPGGTPKETQYF.

This rearrangement joins TRBV9 to TRBJ2-3; 8 bases align to TRBD2. The V gene end was trimmed by 4 bases and the J gene end by 0 bases; junction bases not matched to a gene: 7. This CDR3 is 16 amino acids long. Germline V gene data show CDR1 as SGDLS and CDR2 as YYNGEE. CDR3 protein: CASSPGTRASTDTQYF. DNA of the CDR3: TGTGCCAGCAGCCCAGGGACTAGAGCAAGCACAGATACGCAGTATTTT.

The chain carries TRBV29-1 and TRBJ1-3; D is unclear. From germline, CDR1 is SQVTM and CDR2 ANQGSEA. Trimming removed 5 bases from V and 0 bases from J, with 8 bases in between. This CDR3 has 13 amino acids. The CDR3 nucleotides are TGCAGCGTTATCAGCCTCTCTGGAAACACCATATATTTT. Protein: CSVISLSGNTIYF.

The V and J genes are TRBV28 and TRBJ1-2, with D possibly being TRBD1 (5 bases). V lost 1 base to trimming and J lost 4 bases, with 10 bases between them. The CDR3 loop spans 14 amino acids. In germline, CDR1 is MDHEN, CDR2 SYDVKM. The CDR3 protein is CASSLLRQTYGYTF. The CDR3 DNA follows: TGTGCCAGCAGTTTATTGCGACAGACCTATGGCTACACCTTC.

The CDR3 coding sequence is TGCGCCAGCAGCCGTGGTACTAAAGAACGTGCAGATACGCAGTATTTT. Amino acid sequence: CASSRGTKERADTQYF. V and J are TRBV5-1 and TRBJ2-3; D remains unclear. V was pared by 4 bases and J by 4 bases, with 19 bases between. Germline loops: CDR1 SGHRS, CDR2 YFSETQ. The CDR3 loop spans 16 amino acids.

This clone appeared a few times. V usage is TRBV29-1 and J usage is TRBJ2-1; D gene unclear. CDR1 is SQVTM, CDR2 ANQGSEA, per germline. The CDR3 is 14 amino acids. V dropped 7 bases and J dropped 0 bases, with 13 bases sitting between them. The CDR3 nucleotides are TGCAGCGCCCAACCCGCTATCTCCTACAATGAGCAGTTCTTC. It is translated as CSAQPAISYNEQFF.

This rearrangement joins TRBV9 to TRBJ2-2; possible D gene TRBD1, 6 bases. Germline V gene sequence: CDR1 SGDLS, CDR2 YYNGEE. V was clipped by 3 bases and J by 7 bases, with 13 bases between them. The CDR3 contains 14 residues. The CDR3 spells CASSAGQTYGELFF. The CDR3 DNA is TGTGCCAGCAGCGCTGGACAGACGTACGGGGAGCTGTTTTTT.

The chain joins TRBV30 to TRBJ2-1; TRBD2 aligns across 13 bases. Germline V CDR1 and CDR2: GTSNPN, SVGIG (reference sequence). The CDR3 spans 15 residues. Losses at the gene ends were 2 bases for V and 9 bases for J; bases not matched to a gene: 7. The CDR3 reads CAWSKGLAGATEQFF. CDR3 nucleotide sequence: TGTGCCTGGAGTAAAGGACTAGCGGGAGCGACTGAGCAGTTCTTC.

J is TRBJ2-1 and V is TRBV25-1, with 8 bases that match TRBD2. The CDR3 runs 15 residues. Germline assignment: CDR1 MGHDK and CDR2 SYGVNS. Trimming removed 1 base from V and 9 bases from J; junction bases left unmatched: 8. The CDR3 here is CASSESGTSRGEQFF. CDR3 DNA sequence: TGTGCCAGCAGTGAATCTGGGACTAGTCGAGGTGAGCAGTTCTTC.

The chain joins TRBV25-1 to TRBJ2-1; unclear D gene. CDR3 size: 15 residues. Trimming cost V 5 bases and J 2 bases, with 13 bases left between them. Germline V gene lookup returns CDR1 MGHDK and CDR2 SYGVNS. The CDR3 here is CASSIWAETYNEQFF. In DNA form, the CDR3 reads TGTGCCAGCAGTATTTGGGCAGAAACCTACAATGAGCAGTTCTTC.

This clone showed up just once. This chain links TRBV30 with TRBJ2-1; TRBD2 aligns across 7 bases. This CDR3 comprises 17 residues. V lost 3 bases to trimming and J lost 3 bases; unmatched junction nucleotides: 14. The germline V gene has CDR1 GTSNPN and CDR2 SVGIG (reference sequence). In DNA form, the CDR3 reads TGTGCCTGGAGGCCCCCTCTGGGGGGGACGCTCTACAATGAGCAGTTCTTC. It codes for CAWRPPLGGTLYNEQFF.

The chain couples TRBV20-1 to TRBJ1-2; unclear D gene. V lost 3 bases, J lost 1 base, and 3 bases lay in between. The CDR3 consists of 11 residues. The V gene's germline CDR1 is DFQATT and CDR2 SNEGSKA (reference sequence). CDR3 DNA sequence: TGCAGTGCTAGTTATAACTATGGCTACACCTTC. This encodes CSASYNYGYTF.

V usage is TRBV30 and J usage is TRBJ1-1; D perhaps matches TRBD1 (5 bases). V was trimmed by 2 bases and J by 0 bases, leaving 13 bases between them. This CDR3 region has 15 residues. Germline assignment: CDR1 GTSNPN and CDR2 SVGIG (reference sequence). CDR3: CAWSRRGSLNTEAFF. The CDR3 nucleotides read TGTGCCTGGAGTCGCCGGGGCAGCTTGAACACTGAAGCTTTCTTT.

The chain combines TRBV5-6 with TRBJ2-7, with TRBD2 matching 7 bases. J was trimmed by 0 bases and V by 0 bases; bases with no gene match: 3. This CDR3 contains 15 residues. Germline values: CDR1 SGHDT, CDR2 YYEEEE. The CDR3 sequence is CASSLGRGDSYEQYF. CDR3 DNA: TGTGCCAGCAGCTTGGGCCGGGGGGACTCCTACGAGCAGTACTTC.

The chain joins TRBV2 to TRBJ2-5, with 8 bases matching TRBD1. Germline V gene sequence: CDR1 SNHLY, CDR2 FYNNEI. V shed 6 bases, J shed 5 bases, and the junction held 5 bases outside the gene matches. The CDR3 has 13 residues. For the CDR3, the DNA is TGTGCCAGCAGGAACAGGGGGTTGGAGACCCAGTACTTC. Translating gives CASRNRGLETQYF.